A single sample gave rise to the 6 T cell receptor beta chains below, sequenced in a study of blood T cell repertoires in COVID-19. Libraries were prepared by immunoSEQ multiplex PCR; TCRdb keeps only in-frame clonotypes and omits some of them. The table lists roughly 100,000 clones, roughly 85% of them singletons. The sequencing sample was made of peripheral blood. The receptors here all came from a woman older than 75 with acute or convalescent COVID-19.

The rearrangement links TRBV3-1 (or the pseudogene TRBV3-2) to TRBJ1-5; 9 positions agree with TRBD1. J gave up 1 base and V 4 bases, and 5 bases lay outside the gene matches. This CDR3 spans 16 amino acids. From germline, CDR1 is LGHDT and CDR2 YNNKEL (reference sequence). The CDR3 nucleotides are TGTGCCAGCAGCCCAACCGGGACAGGGAGCAATCAGCCCCAGCATTTT. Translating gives CASSPTGTGSNQPQHF.

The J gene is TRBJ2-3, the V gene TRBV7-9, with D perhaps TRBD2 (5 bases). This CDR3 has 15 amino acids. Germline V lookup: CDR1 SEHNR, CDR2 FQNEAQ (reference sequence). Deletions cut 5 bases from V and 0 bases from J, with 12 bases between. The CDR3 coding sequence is TGTGCCAGCAGCCCCCAAGGCGGGAGCACAGATACGCAGTATTTT. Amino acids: CASSPQGGSTDTQYF.

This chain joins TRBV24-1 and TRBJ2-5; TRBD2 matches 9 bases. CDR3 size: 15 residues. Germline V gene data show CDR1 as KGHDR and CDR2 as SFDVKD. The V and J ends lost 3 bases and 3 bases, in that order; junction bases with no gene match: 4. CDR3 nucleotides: TGTGCCACCAGTGATGGTTCTAGCGGGAAAGAGACCCAGTACTTC. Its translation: CATSDGSSGKETQYF.

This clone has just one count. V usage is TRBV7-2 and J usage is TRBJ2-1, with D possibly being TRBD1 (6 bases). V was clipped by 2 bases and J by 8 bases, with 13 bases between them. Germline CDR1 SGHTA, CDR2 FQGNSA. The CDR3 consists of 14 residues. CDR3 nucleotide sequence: TGTGCCAGCAGCTTAAGGGCAGGGGAGTATGAGCAGTTCTTC. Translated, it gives CASSLRAGEYEQFF. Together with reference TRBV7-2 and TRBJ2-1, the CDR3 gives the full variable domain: GAGVSQSPSNKVTEKGKDVELRCDPISGHTALYWYRQSLGQGLEFLIYFQGNSAPDKSGLPSDRFSAERTGGSVSTLTIQRTQQEDSAVYLCASSLRAGEYEQFFGPGTRLTVL.

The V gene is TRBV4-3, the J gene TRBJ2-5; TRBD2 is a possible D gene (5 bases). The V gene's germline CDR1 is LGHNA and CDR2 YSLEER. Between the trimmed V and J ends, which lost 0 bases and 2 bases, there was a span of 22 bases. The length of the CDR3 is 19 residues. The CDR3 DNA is TGCGCCAGCAGCCAAGATTCCCCTAGCAGTGGTGGGGTTCAAGAGACCCAGTACTTC. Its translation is CASSQDSPSSGGVQETQYF.

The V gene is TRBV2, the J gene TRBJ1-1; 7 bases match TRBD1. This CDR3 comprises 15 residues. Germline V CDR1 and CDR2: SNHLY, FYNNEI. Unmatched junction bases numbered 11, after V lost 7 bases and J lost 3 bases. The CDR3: CASKSQGSKDTEAFF. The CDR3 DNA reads TGTGCCAGCAAATCACAGGGGAGTAAGGACACTGAAGCTTTCTTT.